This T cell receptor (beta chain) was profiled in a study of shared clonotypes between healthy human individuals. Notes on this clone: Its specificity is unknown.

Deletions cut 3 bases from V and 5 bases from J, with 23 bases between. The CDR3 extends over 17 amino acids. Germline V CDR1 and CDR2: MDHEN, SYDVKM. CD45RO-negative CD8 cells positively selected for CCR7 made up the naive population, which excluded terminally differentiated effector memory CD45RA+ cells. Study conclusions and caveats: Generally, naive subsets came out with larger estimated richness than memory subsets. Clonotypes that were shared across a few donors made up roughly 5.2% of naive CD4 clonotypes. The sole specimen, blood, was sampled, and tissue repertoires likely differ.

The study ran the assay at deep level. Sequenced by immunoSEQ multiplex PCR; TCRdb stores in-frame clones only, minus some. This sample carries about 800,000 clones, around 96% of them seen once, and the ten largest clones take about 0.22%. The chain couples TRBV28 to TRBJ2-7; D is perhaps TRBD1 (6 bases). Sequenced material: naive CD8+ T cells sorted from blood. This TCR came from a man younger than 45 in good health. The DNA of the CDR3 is TGTGCCAGCAGTTTTGGGGACAAGGCCCTCAGAGGGCACGAGCAGTACTTC. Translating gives CASSFGDKALRGHEQYF.